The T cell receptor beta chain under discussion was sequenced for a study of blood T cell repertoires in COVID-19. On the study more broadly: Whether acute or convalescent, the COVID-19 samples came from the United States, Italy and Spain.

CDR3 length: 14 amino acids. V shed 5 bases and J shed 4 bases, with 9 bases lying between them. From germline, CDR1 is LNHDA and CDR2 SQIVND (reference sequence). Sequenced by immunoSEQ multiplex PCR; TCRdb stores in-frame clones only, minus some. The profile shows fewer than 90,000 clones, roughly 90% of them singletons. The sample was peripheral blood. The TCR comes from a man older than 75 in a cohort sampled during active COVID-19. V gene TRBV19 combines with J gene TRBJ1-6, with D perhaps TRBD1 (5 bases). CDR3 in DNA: TGTGCCAGTAGTGATGGACAATATAATTCACCCCTCCACTTT. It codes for CASSDGQYNSPLHF.